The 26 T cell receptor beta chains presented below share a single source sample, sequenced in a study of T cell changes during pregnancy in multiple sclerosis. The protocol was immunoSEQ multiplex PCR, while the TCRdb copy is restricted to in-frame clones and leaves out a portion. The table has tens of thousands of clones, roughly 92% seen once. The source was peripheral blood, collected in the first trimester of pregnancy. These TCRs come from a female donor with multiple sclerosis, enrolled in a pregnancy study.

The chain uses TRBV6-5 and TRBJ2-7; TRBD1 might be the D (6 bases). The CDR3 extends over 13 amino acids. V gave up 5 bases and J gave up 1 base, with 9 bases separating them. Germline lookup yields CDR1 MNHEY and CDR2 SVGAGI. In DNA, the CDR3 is TGTGCCAGCAGTCAGACAGGATCCTACGAGCAGTACTTC. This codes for CASSQTGSYEQYF.

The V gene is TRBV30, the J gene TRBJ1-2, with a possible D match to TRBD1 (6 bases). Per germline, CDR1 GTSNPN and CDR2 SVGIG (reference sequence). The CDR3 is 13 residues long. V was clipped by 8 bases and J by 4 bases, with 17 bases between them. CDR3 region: CARKAGAAYGYTF. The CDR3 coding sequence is TGTGCCCGAAAGGCAGGGGCAGCCTATGGCTACACCTTC.

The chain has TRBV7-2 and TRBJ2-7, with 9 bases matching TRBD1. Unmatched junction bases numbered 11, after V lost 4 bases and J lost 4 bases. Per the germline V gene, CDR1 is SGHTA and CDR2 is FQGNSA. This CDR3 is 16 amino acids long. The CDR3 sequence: CASSSSRDRAFYEQYF. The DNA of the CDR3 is TGTGCCAGCAGCTCCAGCCGGGACAGGGCGTTTTACGAGCAGTACTTC.

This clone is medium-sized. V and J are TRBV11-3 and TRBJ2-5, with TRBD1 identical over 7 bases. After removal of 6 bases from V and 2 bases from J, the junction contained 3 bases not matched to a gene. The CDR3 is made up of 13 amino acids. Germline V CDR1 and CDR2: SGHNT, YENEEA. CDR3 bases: TGTGCCAGCAGTCGGGACAGTCAAGAGACCCAGTACTTC. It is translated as CASSRDSQETQYF. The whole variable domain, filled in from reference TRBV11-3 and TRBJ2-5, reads EAGVVQSPRYKIIEKKQPVAFWCNPISGHNTLYWYLQNLGQGPELLIRYENEEAVDDSQLPKDRFSAERLKGVDSTLKIQPAELGDSAVYLCASSRDSQETQYFGPGTRLLVL.

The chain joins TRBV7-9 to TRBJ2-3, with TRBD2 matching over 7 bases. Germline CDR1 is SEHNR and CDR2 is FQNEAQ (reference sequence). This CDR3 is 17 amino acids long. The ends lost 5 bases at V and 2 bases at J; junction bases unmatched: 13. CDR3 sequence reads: CASSRGWEGSNTDTQYF. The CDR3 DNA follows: TGTGCCAGCAGCCGAGGGTGGGAGGGGTCAAACACAGATACGCAGTATTTT.

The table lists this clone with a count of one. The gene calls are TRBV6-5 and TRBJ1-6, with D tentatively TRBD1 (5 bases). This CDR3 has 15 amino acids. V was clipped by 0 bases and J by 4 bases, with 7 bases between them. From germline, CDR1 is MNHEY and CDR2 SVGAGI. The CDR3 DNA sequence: TGTGCCAGCAGTTACTCCACAGGTTATAATTCACCCCTCCACTTT. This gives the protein CASSYSTGYNSPLHF.

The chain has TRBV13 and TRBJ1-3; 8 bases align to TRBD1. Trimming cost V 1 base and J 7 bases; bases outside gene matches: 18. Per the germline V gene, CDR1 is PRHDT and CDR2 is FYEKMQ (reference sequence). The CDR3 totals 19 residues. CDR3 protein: CASSLAVPLARGRGNTIYF. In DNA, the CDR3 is TGTGCCAGCAGCTTAGCTGTCCCCCTGGCCAGGGGGCGGGGGAACACCATATATTTT.

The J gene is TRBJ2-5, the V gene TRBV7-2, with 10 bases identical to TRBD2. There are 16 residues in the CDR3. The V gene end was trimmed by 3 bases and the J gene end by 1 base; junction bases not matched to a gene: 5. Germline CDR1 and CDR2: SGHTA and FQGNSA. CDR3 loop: CASSLSSSGGQETQYF. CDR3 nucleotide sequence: TGTGCCAGCAGCTTGAGTTCTAGCGGGGGCCAAGAGACCCAGTACTTC.

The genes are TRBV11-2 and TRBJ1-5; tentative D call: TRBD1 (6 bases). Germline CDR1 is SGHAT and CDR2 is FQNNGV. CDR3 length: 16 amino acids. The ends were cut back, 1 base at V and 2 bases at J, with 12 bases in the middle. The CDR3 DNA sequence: TGTGCCAGCAGCTTAGGAGGGGGGGCGGGCAATCAGCCCCAGCATTTT. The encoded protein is CASSLGGGAGNQPQHF.

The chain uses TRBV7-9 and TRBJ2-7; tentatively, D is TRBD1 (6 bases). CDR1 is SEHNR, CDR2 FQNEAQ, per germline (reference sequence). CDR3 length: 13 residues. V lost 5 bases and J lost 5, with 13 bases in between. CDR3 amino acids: CASSEGERDEQYF. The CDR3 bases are TGTGCCAGCAGCGAGGGGGAAAGGGACGAGCAGTACTTC.

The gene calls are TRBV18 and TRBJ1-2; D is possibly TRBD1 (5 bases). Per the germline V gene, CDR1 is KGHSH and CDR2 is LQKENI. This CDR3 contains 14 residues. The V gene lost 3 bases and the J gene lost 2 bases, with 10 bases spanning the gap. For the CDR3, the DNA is TGTGCCAGCTCACCCGGGGGTCCCAACTATGGCTACACCTTC. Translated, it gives CASSPGGPNYGYTF.

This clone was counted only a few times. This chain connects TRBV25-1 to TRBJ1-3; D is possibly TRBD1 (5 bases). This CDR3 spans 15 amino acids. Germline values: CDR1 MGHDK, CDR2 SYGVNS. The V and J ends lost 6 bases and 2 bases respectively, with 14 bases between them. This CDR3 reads CASSAYWGAGNTIYF. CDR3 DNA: TGTGCCAGCAGCGCTTATTGGGGGGCTGGAAACACCATATATTTT.

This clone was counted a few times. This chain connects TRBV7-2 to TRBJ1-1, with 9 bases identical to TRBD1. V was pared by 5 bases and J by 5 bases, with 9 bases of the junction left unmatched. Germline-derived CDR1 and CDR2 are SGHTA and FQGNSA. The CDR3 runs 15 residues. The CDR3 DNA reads TGTGCCAGCAGCCCAGGCGGGACAGGGAGTACTGAAGCTTTCTTT. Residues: CASSPGGTGSTEAFF.

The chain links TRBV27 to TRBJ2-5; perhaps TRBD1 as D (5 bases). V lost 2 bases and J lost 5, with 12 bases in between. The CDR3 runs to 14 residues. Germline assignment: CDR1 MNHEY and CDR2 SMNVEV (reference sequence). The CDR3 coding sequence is TGTGCCAGCAGTTTACTGGGCAGGGATGAGACCCAGTACTTC. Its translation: CASSLLGRDETQYF.

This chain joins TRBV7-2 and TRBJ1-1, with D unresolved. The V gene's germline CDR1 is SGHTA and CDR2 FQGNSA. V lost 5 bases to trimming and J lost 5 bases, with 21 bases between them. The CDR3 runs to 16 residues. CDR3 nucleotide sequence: TGTGCCAGCAGCCGACGGGTGGTGGCCGGAGAGACTGAAGCTTTCTTT. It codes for CASSRRVVAGETEAFF. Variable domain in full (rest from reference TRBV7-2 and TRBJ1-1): GAGVSQSPSNKVTEKGKDVELRCDPISGHTALYWYRQSLGQGLEFLIYFQGNSAPDKSGLPSDRFSAERTGGSVSTLTIQRTQQEDSAVYLCASSRRVVAGETEAFFGQGTRLTVV.

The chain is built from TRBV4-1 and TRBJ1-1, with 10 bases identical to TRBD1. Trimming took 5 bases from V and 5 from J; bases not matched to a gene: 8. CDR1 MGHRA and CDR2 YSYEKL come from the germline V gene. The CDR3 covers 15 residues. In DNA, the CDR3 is TGCGCCAGCAGCTCAAATCCGGGACAGGGGACTGAAGCTTTCTTT. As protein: CASSSNPGQGTEAFF.

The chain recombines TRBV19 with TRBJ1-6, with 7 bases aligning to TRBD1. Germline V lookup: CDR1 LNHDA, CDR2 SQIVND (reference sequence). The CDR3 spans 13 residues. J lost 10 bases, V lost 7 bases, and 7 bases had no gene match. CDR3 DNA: TGTGCCAGTACGGGCACAGGGGAATCACCCCTCCACTTT. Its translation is CASTGTGESPLHF. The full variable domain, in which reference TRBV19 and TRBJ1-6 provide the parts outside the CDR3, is DGGITQSPKYLFRKEGQNVTLSCEQNLNHDAMYWYRQDPGQGLRLIYYSQIVNDFQKGDIAEGYSVSREKKESFPLTVTSAQKNPTAFYLCASTGTGESPLHFGNGTRLTVT.

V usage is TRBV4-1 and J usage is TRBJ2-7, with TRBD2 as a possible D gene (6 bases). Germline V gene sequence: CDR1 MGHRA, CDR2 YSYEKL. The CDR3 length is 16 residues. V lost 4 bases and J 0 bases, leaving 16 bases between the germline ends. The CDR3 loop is CASSPIAGPSSYEQYF. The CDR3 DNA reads TGCGCCAGCAGCCCAATTGCGGGGCCCAGCTCCTACGAGCAGTACTTC.

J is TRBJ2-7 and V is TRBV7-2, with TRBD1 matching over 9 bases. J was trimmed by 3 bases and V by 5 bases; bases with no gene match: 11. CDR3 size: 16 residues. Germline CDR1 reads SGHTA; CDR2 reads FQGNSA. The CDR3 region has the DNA TGTGCCAGCAGCACCTCCGGGACAGGGAACTACTACGAGCAGTACTTC. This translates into CASSTSGTGNYYEQYF.

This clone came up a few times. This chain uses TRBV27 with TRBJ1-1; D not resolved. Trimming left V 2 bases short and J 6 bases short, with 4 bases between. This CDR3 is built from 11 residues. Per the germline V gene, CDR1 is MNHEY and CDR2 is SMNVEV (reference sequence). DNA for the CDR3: TGTGCCAGCAGTTTAGAGCCTGAAGCTTTCTTT. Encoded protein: CASSLEPEAFF.

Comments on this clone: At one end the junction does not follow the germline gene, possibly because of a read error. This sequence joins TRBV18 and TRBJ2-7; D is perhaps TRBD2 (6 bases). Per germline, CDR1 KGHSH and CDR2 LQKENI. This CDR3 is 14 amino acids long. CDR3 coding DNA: TGTGCCAGCTCACCACTTCGGGACTCCCACGAGCAGTACTTC. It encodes CASSPLRDSHEQYF.

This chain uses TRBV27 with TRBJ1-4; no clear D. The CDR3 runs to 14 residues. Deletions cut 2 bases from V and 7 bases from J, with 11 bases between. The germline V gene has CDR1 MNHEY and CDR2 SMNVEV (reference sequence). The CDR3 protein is CASSLITDPEKLFF. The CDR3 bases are TGTGCCAGCAGTTTAATTACAGACCCTGAAAAACTGTTTTTT. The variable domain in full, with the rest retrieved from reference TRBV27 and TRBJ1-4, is EAQVTQNPRYLITVTGKKLTVTCSQNMNHEYMSWYRQDPGLGLRQIYYSMNVEVTDKGDVPEGYKVSRKEKRNFPLILESPSPNQTSLYFCASSLITDPEKLFFGSGTQLSVL.

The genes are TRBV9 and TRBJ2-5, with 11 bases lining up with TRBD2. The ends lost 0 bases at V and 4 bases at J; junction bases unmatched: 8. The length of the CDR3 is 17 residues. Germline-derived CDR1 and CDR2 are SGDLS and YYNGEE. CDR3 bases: TGTGCCAGCAGCGTAGGAGGTAGCGGGGGGGCCGGAGAGACCCAGTACTTC. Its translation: CASSVGGSGGAGETQYF.

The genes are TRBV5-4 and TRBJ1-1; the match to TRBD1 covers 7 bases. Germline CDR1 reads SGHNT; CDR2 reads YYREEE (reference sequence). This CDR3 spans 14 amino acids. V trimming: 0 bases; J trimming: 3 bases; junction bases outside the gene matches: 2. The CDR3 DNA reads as TGTGCCAGCAGCTTGGACAGGGGAGACACTGAAGCTTTCTTT. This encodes CASSLDRGDTEAFF. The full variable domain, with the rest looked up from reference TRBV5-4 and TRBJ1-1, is ETGVTQSPTHLIKTRGQQVTLRCSSQSGHNTVSWYQQALGQGPQFIFQYYREEENGRGNFPPRFSGLQFPNYSSELNVNALELDDSALYLCASSLDRGDTEAFFGQGTRLTVV.

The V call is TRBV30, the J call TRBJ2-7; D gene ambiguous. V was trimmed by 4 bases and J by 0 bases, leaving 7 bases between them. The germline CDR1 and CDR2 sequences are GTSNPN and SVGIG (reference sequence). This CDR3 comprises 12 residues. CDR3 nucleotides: TGTGCCTGGAAGTTCAGCTCCTACGAGCAGTACTTC. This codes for CAWKFSSYEQYF.

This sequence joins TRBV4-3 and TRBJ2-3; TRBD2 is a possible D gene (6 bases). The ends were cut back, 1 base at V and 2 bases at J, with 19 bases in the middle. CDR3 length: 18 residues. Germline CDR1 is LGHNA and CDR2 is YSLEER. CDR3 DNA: TGCGCCAGCAGCCAAGTGATGGCGGGCGGGGCGAACACAGATACGCAGTATTTT. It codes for CASSQVMAGGANTDTQYF.